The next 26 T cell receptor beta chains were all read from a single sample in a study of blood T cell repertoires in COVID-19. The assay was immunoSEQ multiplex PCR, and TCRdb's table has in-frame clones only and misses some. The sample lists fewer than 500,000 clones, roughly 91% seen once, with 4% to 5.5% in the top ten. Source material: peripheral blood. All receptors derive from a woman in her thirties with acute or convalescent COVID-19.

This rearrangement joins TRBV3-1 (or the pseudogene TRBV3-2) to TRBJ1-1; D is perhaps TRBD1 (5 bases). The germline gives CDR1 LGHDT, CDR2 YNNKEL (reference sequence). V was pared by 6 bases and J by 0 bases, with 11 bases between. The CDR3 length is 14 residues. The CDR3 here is CASRPTGVNTEAFF. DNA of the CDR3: TGTGCCAGCAGACCTACGGGGGTGAACACTGAAGCTTTCTTT.

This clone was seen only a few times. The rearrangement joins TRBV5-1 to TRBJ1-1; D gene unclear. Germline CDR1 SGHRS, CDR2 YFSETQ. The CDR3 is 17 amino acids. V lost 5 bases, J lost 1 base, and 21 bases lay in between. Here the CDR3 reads CASRVVGIRARNTEAFF. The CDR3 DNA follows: TGCGCCAGCAGGGTGGTCGGGATTAGGGCGCGGAACACTGAAGCTTTCTTT. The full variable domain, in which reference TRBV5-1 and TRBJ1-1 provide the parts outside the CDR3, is KAGVTQTPRYLIKTRGQQVTLSCSPISGHRSVSWYQQTPGQGLQFLFEYFSETQRNKGNFPGRFSGRQFSNSRSEMNVSTLELGDSALYLCASRVVGIRARNTEAFFGQGTRLTVV.

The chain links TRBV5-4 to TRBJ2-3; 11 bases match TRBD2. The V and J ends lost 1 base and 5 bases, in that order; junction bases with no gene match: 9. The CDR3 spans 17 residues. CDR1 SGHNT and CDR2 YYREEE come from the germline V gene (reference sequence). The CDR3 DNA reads TGTGCCAGCAGCTTGAACCCGGTAGCGGGGGGGCAAGATACGCAGTATTTT. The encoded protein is CASSLNPVAGGQDTQYF.

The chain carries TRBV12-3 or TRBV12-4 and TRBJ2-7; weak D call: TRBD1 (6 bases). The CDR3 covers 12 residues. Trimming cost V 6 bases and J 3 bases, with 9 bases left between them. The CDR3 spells CASRRQVYEQYF. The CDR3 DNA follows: TGTGCCAGCAGGAGACAGGTCTACGAGCAGTACTTC.

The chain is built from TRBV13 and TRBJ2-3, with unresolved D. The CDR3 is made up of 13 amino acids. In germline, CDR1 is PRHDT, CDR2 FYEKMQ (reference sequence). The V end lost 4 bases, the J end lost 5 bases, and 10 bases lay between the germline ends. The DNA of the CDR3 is TGTGCCAGCAGCTCCCGACGGAGAGATACGCAGTATTTT. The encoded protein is CASSSRRRDTQYF. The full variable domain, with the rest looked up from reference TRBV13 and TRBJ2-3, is AAGVIQSPRHLIKEKRETATLKCYPIPRHDTVYWYQQGPGQDPQFLISFYEKMQSDKGSIPDRFSAQQFSDYHSELNMSSLELGDSALYFCASSSRRRDTQYFGPGTRLTVL.

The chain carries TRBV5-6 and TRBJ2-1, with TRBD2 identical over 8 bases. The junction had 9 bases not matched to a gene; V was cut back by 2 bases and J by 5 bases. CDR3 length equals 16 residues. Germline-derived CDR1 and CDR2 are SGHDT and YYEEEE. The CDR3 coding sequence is TGTGCCAGCAGCTTCATGTGGCGCGGGGGGAACAATGAGCAGTTCTTC. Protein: CASSFMWRGGNNEQFF.

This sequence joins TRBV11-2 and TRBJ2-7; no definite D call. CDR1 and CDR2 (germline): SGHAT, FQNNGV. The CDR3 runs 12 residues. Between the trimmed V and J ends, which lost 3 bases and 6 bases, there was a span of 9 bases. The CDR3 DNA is TGTGCCAGCAGCTTCGGAGACGCCGAGCAGTACTTC. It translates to CASSFGDAEQYF.

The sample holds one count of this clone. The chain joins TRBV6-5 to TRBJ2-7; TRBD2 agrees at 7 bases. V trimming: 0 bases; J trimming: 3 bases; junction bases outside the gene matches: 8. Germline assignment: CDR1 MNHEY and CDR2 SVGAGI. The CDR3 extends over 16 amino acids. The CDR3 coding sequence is TGTGCCAGCAGTTACTCGGGCGGGGGAGCTCTCTACGAGCAGTACTTC. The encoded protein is CASSYSGGGALYEQYF.

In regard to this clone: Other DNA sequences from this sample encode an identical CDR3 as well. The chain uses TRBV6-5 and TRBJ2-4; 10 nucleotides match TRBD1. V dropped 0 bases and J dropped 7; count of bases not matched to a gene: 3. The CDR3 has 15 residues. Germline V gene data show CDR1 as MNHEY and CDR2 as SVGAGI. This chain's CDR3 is CASSYSPGQGNIQYF. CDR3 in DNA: TGTGCCAGCAGTTACTCCCCGGGACAGGGGAACATTCAGTACTTC.

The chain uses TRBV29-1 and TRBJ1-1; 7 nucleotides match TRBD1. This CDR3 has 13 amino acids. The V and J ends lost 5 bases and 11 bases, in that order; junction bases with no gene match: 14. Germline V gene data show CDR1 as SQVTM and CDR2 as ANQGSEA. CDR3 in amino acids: CSVFTGEALRAFF. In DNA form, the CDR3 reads TGCAGCGTTTTTACAGGGGAGGCTCTAAGGGCTTTCTTT.

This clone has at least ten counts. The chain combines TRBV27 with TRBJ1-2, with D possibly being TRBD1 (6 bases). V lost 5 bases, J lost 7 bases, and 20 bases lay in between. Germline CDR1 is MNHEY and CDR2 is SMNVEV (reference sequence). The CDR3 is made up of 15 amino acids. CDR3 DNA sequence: TGTGCCAGCAGTGATCAGGGGCGCAAGGCGGTTGGCTACACCTTC. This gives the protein CASSDQGRKAVGYTF.

The CDR3 region has the DNA TGTGCCAGCAGAAACTTATTTAGCAATCAGCCCCAGCATTTT. The encoded protein is CASRNLFSNQPQHF. This sequence joins TRBV6-5 and TRBJ1-5; D remains ambiguous. From germline, CDR1 is MNHEY and CDR2 SVGAGI. The CDR3 extends over 14 amino acids. Trimming stripped 6 bases from V and 0 bases from J, with 9 bases between.

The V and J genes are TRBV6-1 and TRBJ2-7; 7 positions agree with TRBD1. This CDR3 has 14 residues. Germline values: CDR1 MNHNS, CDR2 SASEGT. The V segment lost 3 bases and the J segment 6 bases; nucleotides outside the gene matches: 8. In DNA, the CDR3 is TGTGCCAGCAGTGACCCCGGGACAGCTGGCGAGCAGTACTTC. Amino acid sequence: CASSDPGTAGEQYF.

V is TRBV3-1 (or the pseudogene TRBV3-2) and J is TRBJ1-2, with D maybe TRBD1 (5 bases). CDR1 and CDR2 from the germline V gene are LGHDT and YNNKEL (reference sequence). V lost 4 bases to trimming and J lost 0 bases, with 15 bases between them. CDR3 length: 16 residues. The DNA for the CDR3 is TGTGCCAGCAGCCTACAGACAGTAACTACTAACTATGGCTACACCTTC. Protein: CASSLQTVTTNYGYTF.

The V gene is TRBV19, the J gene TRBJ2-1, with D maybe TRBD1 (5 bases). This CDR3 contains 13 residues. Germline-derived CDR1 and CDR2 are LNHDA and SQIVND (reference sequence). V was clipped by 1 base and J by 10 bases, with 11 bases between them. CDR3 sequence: CASSIGGRREQFF. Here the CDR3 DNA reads TGTGCCAGTAGTATAGGGGGCAGGCGGGAGCAGTTCTTC.

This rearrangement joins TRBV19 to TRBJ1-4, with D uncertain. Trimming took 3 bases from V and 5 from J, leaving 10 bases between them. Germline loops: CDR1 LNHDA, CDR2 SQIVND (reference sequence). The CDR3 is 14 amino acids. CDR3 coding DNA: TGTGCCAGTAGTATCTCTCAGGCGAATGAAAAACTGTTTTTT. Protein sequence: CASSISQANEKLFF.

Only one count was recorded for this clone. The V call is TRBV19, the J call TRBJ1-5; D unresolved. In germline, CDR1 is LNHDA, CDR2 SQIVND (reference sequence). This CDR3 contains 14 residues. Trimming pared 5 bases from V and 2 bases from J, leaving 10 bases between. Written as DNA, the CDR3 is TGTGCCAGTAGTTCTCTAGTGGGCAATCAGCCCCAGCATTTT. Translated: CASSSLVGNQPQHF.

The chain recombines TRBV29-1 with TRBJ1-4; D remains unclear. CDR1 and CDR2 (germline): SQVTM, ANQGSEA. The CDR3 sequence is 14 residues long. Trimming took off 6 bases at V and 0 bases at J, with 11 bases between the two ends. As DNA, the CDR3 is TGCAGCGTAGGAGACGGGGCAACTAATGAAAAACTGTTTTTT. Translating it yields CSVGDGATNEKLFF.

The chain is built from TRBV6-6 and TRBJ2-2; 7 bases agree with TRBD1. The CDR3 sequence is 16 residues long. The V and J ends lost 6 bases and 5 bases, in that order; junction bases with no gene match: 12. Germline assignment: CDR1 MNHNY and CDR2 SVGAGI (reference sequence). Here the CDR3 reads CASRSLRDSKTGELFF. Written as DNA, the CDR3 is TGTGCCAGCAGATCCCTCCGGGACAGTAAGACCGGGGAGCTGTTTTTT.

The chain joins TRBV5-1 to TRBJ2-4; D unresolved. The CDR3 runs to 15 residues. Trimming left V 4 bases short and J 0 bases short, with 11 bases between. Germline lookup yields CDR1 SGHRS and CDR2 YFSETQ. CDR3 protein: CASSEPTIAKNIQYF. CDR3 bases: TGCGCCAGCAGCGAGCCGACAATAGCCAAAAACATTCAGTACTTC.

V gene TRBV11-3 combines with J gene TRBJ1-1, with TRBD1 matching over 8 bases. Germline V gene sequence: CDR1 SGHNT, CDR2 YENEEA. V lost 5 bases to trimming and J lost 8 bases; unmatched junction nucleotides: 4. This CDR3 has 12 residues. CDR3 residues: CASSPGTGEAFF. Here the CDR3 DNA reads TGTGCCAGCAGCCCAGGGACAGGAGAAGCTTTCTTT.

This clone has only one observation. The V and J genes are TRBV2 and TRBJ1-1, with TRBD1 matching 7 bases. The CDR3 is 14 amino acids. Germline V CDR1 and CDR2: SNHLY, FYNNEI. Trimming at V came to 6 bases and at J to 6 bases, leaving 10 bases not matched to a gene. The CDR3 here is CASSLDRVRAEAFF. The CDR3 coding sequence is TGTGCCAGCAGCTTAGACAGGGTACGCGCTGAAGCTTTCTTT. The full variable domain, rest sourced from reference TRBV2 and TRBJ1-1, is EPEVTQTPSHQVTQMGQEVILRCVPISNHLYFYWYRQILGQKVEFLVSFYNNEISEKSEIFDDQFSVERPDGSNFTLKIRSTKLEDSAMYFCASSLDRVRAEAFFGQGTRLTVV.

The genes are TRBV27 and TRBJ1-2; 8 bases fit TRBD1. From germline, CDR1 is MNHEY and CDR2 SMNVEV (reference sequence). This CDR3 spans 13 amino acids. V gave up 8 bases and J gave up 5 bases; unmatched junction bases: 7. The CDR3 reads CASGTGTGYGYTF. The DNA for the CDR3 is TGTGCCAGCGGAACCGGGACAGGTTATGGCTACACCTTC.

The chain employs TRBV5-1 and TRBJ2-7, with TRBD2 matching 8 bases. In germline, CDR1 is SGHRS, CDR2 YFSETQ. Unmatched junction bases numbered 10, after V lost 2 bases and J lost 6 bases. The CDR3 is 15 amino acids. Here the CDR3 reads CASSFGEGRGGEQYF. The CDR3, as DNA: TGCGCCAGCAGCTTTGGCGAAGGCCGGGGGGGCGAGCAGTACTTC.

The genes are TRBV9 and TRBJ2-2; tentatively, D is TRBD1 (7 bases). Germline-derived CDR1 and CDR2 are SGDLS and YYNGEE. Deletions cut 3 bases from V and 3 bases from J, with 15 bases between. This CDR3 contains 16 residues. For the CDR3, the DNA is TGTGCCAGCAGCGGTAGCGGCAGGGGGTACACCGGGGAGCTGTTTTTT. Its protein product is CASSGSGRGYTGELFF.

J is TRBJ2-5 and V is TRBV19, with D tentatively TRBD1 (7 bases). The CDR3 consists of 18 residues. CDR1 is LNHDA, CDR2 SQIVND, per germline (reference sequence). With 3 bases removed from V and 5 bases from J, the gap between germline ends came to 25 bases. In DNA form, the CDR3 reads TGTGCCAGTAGTATCGGCTTGAGGTCAGGGGGGAGTCGGGAGACCCAGTACTTC. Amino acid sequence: CASSIGLRSGGSRETQYF. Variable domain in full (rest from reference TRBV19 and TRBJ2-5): DGGITQSPKYLFRKEGQNVTLSCEQNLNHDAMYWYRQDPGQGLRLIYYSQIVNDFQKGDIAEGYSVSREKKESFPLTVTSAQKNPTAFYLCASSIGLRSGGSRETQYFGPGTRLLVL.